The table lists the clone carrying this T cell receptor beta chain with a few counts. The data derive from a study of blood T cell repertoires in COVID-19. Whole-study context: There were acute and convalescent COVID-19 samples, and they came from the United States, Italy and Spain.

Per the original data handling: Reference gene primer amplification gave nucleated cell count estimates. Only in-frame clones appear in the TCRdb table, and some are missing; sequencing was by immunoSEQ multiplex PCR. D and trimming were read from the DNA, whereas the V and J calls and clone size are those reported in that table. The sample has some 130,000 clones, nearly 85% seen once; the top ten hold 44%. Germline V gene lookup returns CDR1 MDHEN and CDR2 SYDVKM. The CDR3 consists of 17 residues. J gave up 7 bases and V 5 bases, and 14 bases lay outside the gene matches. This clonotype originated in a human donor in a cohort sampled during active COVID-19. The sequenced material came from peripheral blood. The chain combines TRBV28 with TRBJ1-6; 7 positions match TRBD1. CDR3 residues: CASSKNRGHPRNSPLHF. For the CDR3, the DNA is TGTGCCAGCAGTAAAAACAGGGGCCACCCACGAAATTCACCCCTCCACTTT.